This T cell receptor beta chain was recorded in a study of blood T cell repertoires in COVID-19. Study-level information: Sites across the United States, Italy and Spain contributed samples from acute and convalescent COVID-19. T cells, B-cell-depleted T cells, or PBMCs provided the cDNA or gDNA that served as material.

CDR1 SNHLY and CDR2 FYNNEI come from the germline V gene. The CDR3 sequence is 16 residues long. V lost 5 bases to trimming and J lost 8 bases; unmatched junction nucleotides: 7. Original processing notes: Reference gene primer amplification in the assay estimated nucleated cell counts. Profiling relied on immunoSEQ multiplex PCR, and the TCRdb table lists in-frame clones only, not all of them. The V and J calls and clone size were taken over from that table, and D and trimming were inferred from the DNA. The data show roughly 170,000 clones, around four fifths seen once. The source of this sequence is a woman between 45 and 60 years old who had recovered from COVID-19. The sequenced material came from PBMCs or T cells enriched from blood (not recorded which). This sequence joins TRBV2 and TRBJ1-6; 12 positions match TRBD1. The DNA of the CDR3 is TGTGCCAGCAGTCCCGGGACAGGGGGCTCCGATTCACCCCTCCACTTT. Translated, it gives CASSPGTGGSDSPLHF.